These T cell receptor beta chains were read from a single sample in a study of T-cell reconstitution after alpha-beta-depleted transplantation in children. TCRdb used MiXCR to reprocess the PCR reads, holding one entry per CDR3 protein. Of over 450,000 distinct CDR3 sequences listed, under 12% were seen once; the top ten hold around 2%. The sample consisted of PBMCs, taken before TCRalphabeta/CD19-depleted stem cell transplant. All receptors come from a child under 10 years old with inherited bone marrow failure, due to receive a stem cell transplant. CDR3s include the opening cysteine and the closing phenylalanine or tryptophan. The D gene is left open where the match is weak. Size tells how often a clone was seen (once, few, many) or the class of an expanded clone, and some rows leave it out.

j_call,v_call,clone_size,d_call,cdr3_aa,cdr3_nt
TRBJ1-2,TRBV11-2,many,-,CASSTTVGYGYTF,TGTGCCAGCAGCACGACTGTCGGCTATGGCTACACCTTC
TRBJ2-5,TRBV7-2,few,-,CASISRGPGRETQYF,TGTGCCAGCATCTCGCGGGGCCCCGGGCGGGAGACCCAGTACTTC
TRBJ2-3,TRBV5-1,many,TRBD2,CASTKGSREPDTQYF,TGCGCCAGCACCAAAGGTTCGCGGGAGCCAGATACGCAGTATTTT
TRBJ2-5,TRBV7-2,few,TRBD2,CASSLVGLAGGGETQYF,TGTGCCAGCAGCTTAGTGGGACTAGCGGGGGGGGGAGAGACCCAGTACTTC
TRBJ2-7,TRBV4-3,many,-,CASSQDIGVTYEQYF,TGCGCCAGCAGCCAAGATATTGGCGTAACCTACGAGCAGTACTTC
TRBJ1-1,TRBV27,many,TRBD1,CASSYDRGKGWNTEAFF,TGTGCCAGCAGTTACGACAGGGGAAAGGGATGGAACACTGAAGCTTTCTTT
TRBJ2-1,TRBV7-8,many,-,CASSLAGHNLYNEQFF,TGTGCCAGCAGCTTAGCGGGTCACAACCTCTACAATGAGCAGTTCTTC
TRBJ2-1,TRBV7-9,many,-,CASSSFPSGAHNEQFF,TGTGCCAGCAGCTCGTTCCCCTCGGGAGCTCACAATGAGCAGTTCTTC
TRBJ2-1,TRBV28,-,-,CASRAPMERPRRNEQFF,TGTGCCAGCAGGGCCCCTATGGAGCGGCCACGGCGTAATGAGCAGTTCTTC
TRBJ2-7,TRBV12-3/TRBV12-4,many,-,CASSPGHYYEQYF,TGTGCCAGCAGCCCGGGACATTACTACGAGCAGTACTTC
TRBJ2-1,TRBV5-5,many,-,CASSLSHYNEQFF,TGTGCCAGCAGCTTGTCTCATTACAATGAGCAGTTCTTC
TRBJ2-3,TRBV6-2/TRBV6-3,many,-,CASSYPDTQYF,TGTGCCAGCAGTTACCCAGATACGCAGTATTTT
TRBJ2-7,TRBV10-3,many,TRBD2,CAISDGTSGSTEQYF,TGTGCCATCAGTGACGGGACTAGCGGGAGTACCGAGCAGTACTTC
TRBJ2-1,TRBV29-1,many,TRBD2,CSVEGGLAGDRYNEQFF,TGCAGCGTTGAGGGGGGACTAGCGGGAGACCGCTACAATGAGCAGTTCTTC
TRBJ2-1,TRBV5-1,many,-,CASRPLSGNEQFF,TGCGCCAGCAGGCCCCTGTCCGGCAATGAGCAGTTCTTC
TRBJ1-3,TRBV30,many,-,CAWSASRTVFSGNTIYF,TGTGCCTGGAGCGCTTCCCGGACAGTTTTCTCTGGAAACACCATATATTTT
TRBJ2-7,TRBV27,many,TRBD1,CASSITGAALEQYF,TGTGCCAGCAGTATAACAGGGGCCGCCCTCGAGCAGTACTTC
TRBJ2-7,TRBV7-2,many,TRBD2,CASSPMVLAGTYEQYF,TGTGCCAGCAGCCCAATGGTACTAGCGGGGACCTACGAGCAGTACTTC
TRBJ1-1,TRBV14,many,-,CASSSQGQSEAFF,TGTGCCAGCAGCTCCCAGGGGCAGTCTGAAGCTTTCTTT
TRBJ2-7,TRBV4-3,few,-,CASSQHRGGSYEQYF,TGCGCCAGCAGCCAACACAGGGGAGGGTCCTACGAGCAGTACTTC
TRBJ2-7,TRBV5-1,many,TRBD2,CASSSGRAGYEQYF,TGTGCCAGCAGTAGCGGGAGGGCCGGGTACGAGCAGTACTTC
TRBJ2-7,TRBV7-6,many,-,CASSSFRAYEQYF,TGTGCCAGCAGCTCCTTTCGAGCCTACGAGCAGTACTTC
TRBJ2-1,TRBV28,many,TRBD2,CASTISRSGSDEQFF,TGTGCCAGCACCATTTCCCGTAGCGGGAGTGATGAGCAGTTCTTC
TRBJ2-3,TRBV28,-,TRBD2,CASSPGLDPWDTQYF,TGTGCCAGCAGCCCGGGACTAGACCCCTGGGATACGCAGTATTTT
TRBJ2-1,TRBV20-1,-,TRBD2,CSGQSGTSGRPNTYNEQFF,TGCAGTGGCCAGTCGGGAACTAGCGGGAGACCGAATACCTACAATGAGCAGTTCTTC
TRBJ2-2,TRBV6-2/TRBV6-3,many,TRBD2,CASSYSGLAGGTNGELFF,TGTGCCAGCAGTTACTCAGGACTAGCGGGAGGGACTAACGGGGAGCTGTTTTTT
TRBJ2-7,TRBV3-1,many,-,CASSQSRSGWNF,TGTGCCAGCAGCCAAAGCCGCAGTGGATGGAACTTC
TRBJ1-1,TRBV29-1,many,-,CSVEGGEQSEAFF,TGCAGCGTTGAAGGGGGAGAGCAGTCTGAAGCTTTCTTT
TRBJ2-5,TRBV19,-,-,CASSIDRGVVTQYF,TGTGCCAGTAGTATAGACAGGGGAGTTGTGACCCAGTACTTC